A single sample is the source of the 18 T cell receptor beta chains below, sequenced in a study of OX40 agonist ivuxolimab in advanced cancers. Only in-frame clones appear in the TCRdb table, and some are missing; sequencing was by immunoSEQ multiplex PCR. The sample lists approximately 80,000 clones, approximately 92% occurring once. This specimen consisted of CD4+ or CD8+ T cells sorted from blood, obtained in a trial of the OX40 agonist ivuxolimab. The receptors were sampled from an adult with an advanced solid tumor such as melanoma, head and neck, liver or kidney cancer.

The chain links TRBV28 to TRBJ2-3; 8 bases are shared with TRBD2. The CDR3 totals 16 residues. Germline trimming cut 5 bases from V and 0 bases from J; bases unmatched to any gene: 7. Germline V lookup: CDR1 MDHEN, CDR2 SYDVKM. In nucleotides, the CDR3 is TGTGCCAGCAGTCAACTAGCGGTCCTGAGCACAGATACGCAGTATTTT. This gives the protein CASSQLAVLSTDTQYF.

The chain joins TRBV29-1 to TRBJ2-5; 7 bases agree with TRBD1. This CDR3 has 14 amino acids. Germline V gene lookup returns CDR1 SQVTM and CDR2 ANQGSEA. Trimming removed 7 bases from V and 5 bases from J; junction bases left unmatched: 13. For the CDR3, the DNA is TGCAGCGACCGCGAGACAGGGTTTCGTGAGACCCAGTACTTC. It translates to CSDRETGFRETQYF. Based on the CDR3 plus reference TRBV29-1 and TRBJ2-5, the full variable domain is SAVISQKPSRDICQRGTSLTIQCQVDSQVTMMFWYRQQPGQSLTLIATANQGSEATYESGFVIDKFPISRPNLTFSTLTVSNMSPEDSSIYLCSDRETGFRETQYFGPGTRLLVL.

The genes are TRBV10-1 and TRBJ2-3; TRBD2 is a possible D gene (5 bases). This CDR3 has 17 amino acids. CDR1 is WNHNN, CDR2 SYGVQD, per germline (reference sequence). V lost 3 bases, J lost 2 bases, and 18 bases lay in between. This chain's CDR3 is CASSDSRRAQSTDTQYF. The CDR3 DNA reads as TGCGCCAGCAGTGATTCAAGGCGGGCCCAATCCACAGATACGCAGTATTTT.

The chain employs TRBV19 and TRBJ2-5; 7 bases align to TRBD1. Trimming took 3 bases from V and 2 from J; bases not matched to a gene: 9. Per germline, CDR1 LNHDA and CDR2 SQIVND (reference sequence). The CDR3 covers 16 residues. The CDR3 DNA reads TGTGCCAGTAGTATTGGTCTTCGCAGGGGGCAAGAGACCCAGTACTTC. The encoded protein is CASSIGLRRGQETQYF.

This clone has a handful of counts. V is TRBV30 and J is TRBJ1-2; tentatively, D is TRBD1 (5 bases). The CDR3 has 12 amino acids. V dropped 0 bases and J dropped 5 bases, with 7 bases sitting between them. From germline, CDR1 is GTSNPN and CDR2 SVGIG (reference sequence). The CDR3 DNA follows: TGTGCCTGGAGTGTAGGGGATTATGGCTACACCTTC. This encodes CAWSVGDYGYTF.

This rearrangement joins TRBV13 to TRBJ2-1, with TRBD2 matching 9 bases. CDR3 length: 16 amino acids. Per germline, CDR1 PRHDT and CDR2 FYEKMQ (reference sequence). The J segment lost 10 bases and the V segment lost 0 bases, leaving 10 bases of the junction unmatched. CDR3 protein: CASSLGTSGLFGEQFF. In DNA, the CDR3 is TGTGCCAGCAGCTTAGGGACTAGCGGCCTCTTTGGCGAGCAGTTCTTC.

The CDR3 DNA is TGTGCCAGCAGCTCATTAGCGGGAGTGGTTTACGAGCAGTACTTC. Translation gives CASSSLAGVVYEQYF. The chain uses TRBV11-2 and TRBJ2-7; 9 bases line up with TRBD2. Germline assignment: CDR1 SGHAT and CDR2 FQNNGV. This CDR3 contains 15 residues. V lost 4 bases to trimming and J lost 4 bases; unmatched junction nucleotides: 8.

The CDR3 bases are TGTGCCAGCAGTCCTCCGGGACTAGACCGCACAGATACGCAGTATTTT. The encoded protein is CASSPPGLDRTDTQYF. The V gene is TRBV27, the J gene TRBJ2-3; 8 bases align to TRBD2. There are 16 residues in the CDR3. The J segment lost 1 base and the V segment lost 5 bases, leaving 8 bases of the junction unmatched. Germline CDR1 is MNHEY and CDR2 is SMNVEV (reference sequence).

DNA for the CDR3: TGTGCCAGAAGCTTAAGCGGGAGCTGTACCGGGGAGCTGTTTTTT. As protein: CARSLSGSCTGELFF. This chain connects TRBV5-3 to TRBJ2-2, with 8 bases fitting TRBD2. TRBV5-3 is an ORF; its function is uncertain. Unmatched junction bases numbered 5, after V lost 2 bases and J lost 5 bases. The CDR3 covers 15 residues.

The CDR3 region is CASSLGLRGGETQYF. Written as DNA, the CDR3 is TGTGCCAGCAGTTTGGGACTCAGGGGCGGAGAGACCCAGTACTTC. This sequence joins TRBV28 and TRBJ2-5; D possibly uses TRBD1 or TRBD2 (6 bases each). Germline V CDR1 and CDR2: MDHEN, SYDVKM. V was cut by 3 bases and J by 4 bases, with 15 bases left in between. The CDR3 is 15 amino acids.

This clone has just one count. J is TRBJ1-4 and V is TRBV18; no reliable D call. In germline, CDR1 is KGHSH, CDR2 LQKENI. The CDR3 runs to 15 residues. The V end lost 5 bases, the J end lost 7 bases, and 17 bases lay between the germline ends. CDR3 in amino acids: CASSRAAPESEKLFF. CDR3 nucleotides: TGTGCCAGCTCAAGAGCGGCCCCGGAGAGTGAAAAACTGTTTTTT.

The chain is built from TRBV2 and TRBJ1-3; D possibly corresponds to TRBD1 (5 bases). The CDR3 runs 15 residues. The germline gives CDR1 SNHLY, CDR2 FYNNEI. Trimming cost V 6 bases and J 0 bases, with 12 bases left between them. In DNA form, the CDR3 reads TGTGCCAGCAGCAGGGAGTCCGGCTCTGGAAACACCATATATTTT. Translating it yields CASSRESGSGNTIYF.

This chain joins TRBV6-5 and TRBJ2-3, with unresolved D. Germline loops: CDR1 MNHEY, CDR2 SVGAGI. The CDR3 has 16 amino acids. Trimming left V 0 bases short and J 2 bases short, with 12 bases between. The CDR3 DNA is TGTGCCAGCAGTTACTCACTATCTCAAATCACAGATACGCAGTATTTT. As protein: CASSYSLSQITDTQYF.

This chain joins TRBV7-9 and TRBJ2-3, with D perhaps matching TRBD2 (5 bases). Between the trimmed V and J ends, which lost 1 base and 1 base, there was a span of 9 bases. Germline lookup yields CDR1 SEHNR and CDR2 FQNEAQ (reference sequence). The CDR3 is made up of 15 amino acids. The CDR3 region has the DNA TGTGCCAGCAGCTTAGAGGCGGGCCGCACAGATACGCAGTATTTT. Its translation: CASSLEAGRTDTQYF.

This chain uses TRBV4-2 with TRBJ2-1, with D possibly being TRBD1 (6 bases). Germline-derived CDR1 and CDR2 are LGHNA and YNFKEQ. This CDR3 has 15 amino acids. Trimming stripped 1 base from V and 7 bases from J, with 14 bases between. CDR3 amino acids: CASSQARERGNEQFF. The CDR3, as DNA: TGTGCCAGCAGCCAAGCGAGGGAAAGGGGGAATGAGCAGTTCTTC.

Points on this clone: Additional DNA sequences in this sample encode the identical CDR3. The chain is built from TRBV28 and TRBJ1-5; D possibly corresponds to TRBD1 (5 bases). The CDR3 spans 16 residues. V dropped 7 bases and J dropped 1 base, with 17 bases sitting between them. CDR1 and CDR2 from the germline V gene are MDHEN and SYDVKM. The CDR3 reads CASTHGGSWSNQPQHF. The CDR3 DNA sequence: TGTGCCAGCACCCACGGGGGATCCTGGAGCAATCAGCCCCAGCATTTT.

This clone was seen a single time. The CDR3 sequence: CASSRYGGSYEQYF. As DNA, the CDR3 is TGTGCCAGCAGTCGATACGGCGGATCCTACGAGCAGTACTTC. The V and J genes are TRBV28 and TRBJ2-7; no reliable D call. CDR1 and CDR2 (germline): MDHEN, SYDVKM. Trimming removed 5 bases at V and 1 base at J, with 12 bases between. The CDR3 loop spans 14 amino acids.

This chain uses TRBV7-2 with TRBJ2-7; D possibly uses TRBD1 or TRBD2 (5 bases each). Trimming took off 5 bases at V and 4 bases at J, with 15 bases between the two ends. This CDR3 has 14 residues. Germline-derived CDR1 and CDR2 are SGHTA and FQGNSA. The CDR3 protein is CASSPPGRSYEQYF. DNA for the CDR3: TGTGCCAGCAGCCCCCCGGGACGGAGTTACGAGCAGTACTTC.